These T cell receptor beta chains were read from a single sample in a study of response to subunit inactivated influenza vaccine. TCRdb reanalysed the RT-PCR reads using MiXCR and keeps one entry per CDR3 protein. The sample comprises just over 300,000 distinct CDR3 sequences, 20% to 25% of which are singletons, and roughly a tenth rests with the top ten. Specimen: PBMCs from blood, collected about 20 months after vaccination. These receptor sequences come from a man between 50 and 70 years old who received an inactivated influenza vaccine. The CDR3 runs from the conserved cysteine through the conserved F or W. The order of the fields is clone size, V gene, J gene, D gene, CDR3 protein, CDR3 DNA. A D gene is named only where the DNA matches it firmly. The size entry is marked missing in some rows and otherwise reads once, few, many or a size class.

size: -
V: TRBV29-1
J: TRBJ2-1
D: TRBD2
CDR3: CSVPGTSGRASYNEQFF
DNA: TGCAGCGTCCCCGGGACTAGCGGGAGGGCTTCCTACAATGAGCAGTTCTTC

size: -
V: TRBV4-3
J: TRBJ2-7
D: -
CDR3: CASSQQGAAYEQYF
DNA: TGCGCCAGCAGTCAACAGGGCGCCGCCTACGAGCAGTACTTC

size: -
V: TRBV12-3/TRBV12-4
J: TRBJ2-3
D: -
CDR3: CASSDGGYGTDTQYF
DNA: TGTGCCTCCTCAGATGGGGGGTATGGCACAGATACGCAGTATTTT

size: few
V: TRBV2
J: TRBJ1-2
D: TRBD1
CDR3: CARRSQGAGYTF
DNA: TGTGCCAGAAGAAGTCAGGGGGCTGGCTACACCTTC

size: -
V: TRBV20-1
J: TRBJ2-7
D: TRBD1
CDR3: CSASRGQESEQYF
DNA: TGCAGTGCTTCAAGGGGGCAGGAGAGCGAGCAGTACTTC

size: -
V: TRBV10-3
J: TRBJ2-1
D: TRBD2
CDR3: CAISASRTGTSGSLAYNEQFF
DNA: TGTGCCATCAGTGCAAGTCGAACCGGGACTAGCGGGAGCCTCGCCTACAATGAGCAGTTCTTC

size: -
V: TRBV7-2
J: TRBJ1-5
D: -
CDR3: CASSLQEGPNQPQHF
DNA: TGTGCCAGCAGCTTACAAGAGGGCCCCAATCAGCCCCAGCATTTT

size: few
V: TRBV6-2/TRBV6-3
J: TRBJ1-2
D: -
CDR3: CASSYLAGADYGYTF
DNA: TGTGCCAGCAGTTACTTGGCAGGGGCGGACTATGGCTACACCTTC

size: -
V: TRBV7-9
J: TRBJ2-1
D: -
CDR3: CASSYTDRRGNEQFF
DNA: TGTGCCAGCAGTTACACCGACCGCCGGGGCAATGAGCAGTTCTTC

size: few
V: TRBV9
J: TRBJ2-5
D: TRBD2
CDR3: CASSVGSGGAETQYF
DNA: TGTGCCAGCAGCGTAGGAAGCGGGGGGGCAGAGACCCAGTACTTC

size: few
V: TRBV4-3
J: TRBJ2-7
D: TRBD1
CDR3: CASSQDAGTASEYF
DNA: TGCGCCAGCAGCCAAGATGCTGGGACAGCCAGCGAGTACTTC

size: few
V: TRBV4-3
J: TRBJ2-7
D: -
CDR3: CASSQDLGLLYEQYF
DNA: TGCGCCAGCAGCCAAGATTTAGGACTTCTCTACGAGCAGTACTTC

size: many
V: TRBV6-1
J: TRBJ1-1
D: TRBD1
CDR3: CASSHNRGRTEAFF
DNA: TGTGCCAGCAGCCACAACAGGGGTCGCACTGAAGCTTTCTTT

size: many
V: TRBV6-1
J: TRBJ2-4
D: -
CDR3: CASSEEQVLAKNIQYF
DNA: TGTGCCAGCAGTGAGGAGCAGGTCCTAGCCAAAAACATTCAGTACTTC

size: few
V: TRBV20-1
J: TRBJ2-3
D: -
CDR3: CSALGVDSDTQYF
DNA: TGCAGTGCGCTTGGGGTGGACTCAGATACGCAGTATTTT

size: few
V: TRBV7-9
J: TRBJ2-2
D: -
CDR3: CASSLASTGGELFF
DNA: TGTGCCAGCAGCTTAGCATCCACCGGCGGGGAGCTGTTTTTT

size: few
V: TRBV7-6
J: TRBJ1-6
D: -
CDR3: CASSPGTDAHNSPLHF
DNA: TGTGCCAGCAGCCCAGGGACCGATGCTCATAATTCACCCCTCCACTTT

size: -
V: TRBV7-6
J: TRBJ1-4
D: -
CDR3: CASSLGTGLEEKLFF
DNA: TGTGCCAGCAGCTTAGGTACAGGGTTGGAGGAAAAACTGTTTTTT

size: few
V: TRBV20-1
J: TRBJ1-2
D: -
CDR3: CSARVNSNYGYTF
DNA: TGCAGTGCTAGAGTAAACAGTAACTATGGCTACACCTTC

size: few
V: TRBV20-1
J: TRBJ2-1
D: -
CDR3: CSAPTLHGRVSYNEQFF
DNA: TGCAGTGCTCCGACGCTCCACGGACGGGTTTCCTACAATGAGCAGTTCTTC

size: once
V: TRBV24-1
J: TRBJ2-3
D: TRBD1
CDR3: CATSTSGTGVTDTQYF
DNA: TGTGCCACCAGCACCTCCGGGACAGGGGTAACAGATACGCAGTATTTT

size: few
V: TRBV30
J: TRBJ1-2
D: TRBD1
CDR3: CAWSRLQGNYGYTF
DNA: TGTGCCTGGAGTCGATTACAGGGGAACTATGGCTACACCTTC

size: -
V: TRBV6-1
J: TRBJ2-3
D: TRBD1
CDR3: CASNPGQGAMDTQYF
DNA: TGTGCCAGCAACCCGGGACAGGGGGCAATGGATACGCAGTATTTT

size: few
V: TRBV12-3/TRBV12-4
J: TRBJ1-5
D: TRBD1
CDR3: CASSADRNQPQHF
DNA: TGTGCCAGCAGTGCGGACAGGAATCAGCCCCAGCATTTT

size: few
V: TRBV20-1
J: TRBJ2-1
D: TRBD1
CDR3: CSAPDRVGLNEQFF
DNA: TGCAGTGCCCCAGACAGGGTGGGTTTAAATGAGCAGTTCTTC

size: -
V: TRBV20-1
J: TRBJ1-5
D: -
CDR3: CSASQATDQPQHF
DNA: TGCAGTGCTAGCCAGGCGACGGATCAGCCCCAGCATTTT

size: -
V: TRBV3-1
J: TRBJ1-1
D: TRBD1
CDR3: CASSPDRDVGEAFF
DNA: TGTGCCAGCAGCCCGGACAGGGATGTAGGTGAAGCTTTCTTT

size: -
V: TRBV20-1
J: TRBJ2-1
D: -
CDR3: CSANSEAESYNEQFF
DNA: TGCAGTGCTAATTCCGAGGCAGAATCCTACAATGAGCAGTTCTTC

size: few
V: TRBV6-2/TRBV6-3
J: TRBJ2-1
D: -
CDR3: CASSPLHRALQFF
DNA: TGTGCCAGCAGTCCACTCCACAGGGCTCTGCAGTTCTTC

size: few
V: TRBV7-2
J: TRBJ2-7
D: TRBD1
CDR3: CASSLHRGYEQYF
DNA: TGTGCCAGCAGCTTACACAGGGGTTACGAGCAGTACTTC

size: -
V: TRBV7-9
J: TRBJ2-3
D: TRBD1
CDR3: CASSSRTGTSTDTQYF
DNA: TGTGCCAGCAGCTCCCGGACAGGGACAAGCACAGATACGCAGTATTTT

size: few
V: TRBV10-3
J: TRBJ1-3
D: -
CDR3: CAIMTAGNTIYF
DNA: TGTGCCATCATGACAGCTGGAAACACCATATATTTT

size: few
V: TRBV4-3
J: TRBJ2-2
D: -
CDR3: CASSQEYGTTNTGELFF
DNA: TGCGCCAGCAGCCAAGAGTACGGGACAACGAACACCGGGGAGCTGTTTTTT

size: -
V: TRBV10-3
J: TRBJ1-2
D: -
CDR3: CAISESRVGGTYGYTF
DNA: TGTGCCATCAGTGAGTCGAGAGTGGGGGGAACCTATGGCTACACCTTC

size: many
V: TRBV3-1
J: TRBJ1-2
D: -
CDR3: CASSPGANYGYTF
DNA: TGTGCCAGCAGCCCCGGTGCCAACTATGGCTACACCTTC

size: many
V: TRBV12-3/TRBV12-4
J: TRBJ2-7
D: -
CDR3: CASSLTYEQYF
DNA: TGTGCCAGCAGCTTGACCTACGAGCAGTACTTC

size: -
V: TRBV11-2
J: TRBJ1-2
D: -
CDR3: CASSLGLGQHYGYTF
DNA: TGTGCCAGCAGCTTAGGTCTCGGACAGCACTATGGCTACACCTTC

size: once
V: TRBV4-1
J: TRBJ1-2
D: -
CDR3: CASSQDWGKHYGYTF
DNA: TGCGCCAGCAGCCAAGATTGGGGGAAGCACTATGGCTACACCTTC

size: -
V: TRBV5-4
J: TRBJ1-2
D: -
CDR3: CASSLEGLMGGYTF
DNA: TGTGCCAGCAGCTTGGAAGGATTAATGGGAGGCTACACCTTC

size: -
V: TRBV7-2
J: TRBJ2-7
D: -
CDR3: CASSLFGASSYEQYF
DNA: TGTGCCAGCAGCTTATTTGGGGCTAGCTCCTACGAGCAGTACTTC

size: -
V: TRBV6-4
J: TRBJ2-1
D: TRBD2
CDR3: CASKRLASGGYRDGDEQFF
DNA: TGTGCCAGCAAACGGCTGGCTAGCGGTGGATACCGAGACGGCGATGAGCAGTTCTTC

size: -
V: TRBV7-2
J: TRBJ1-4
D: -
CDR3: CASSQQGRGRSEKLFF
DNA: TGTGCCAGCAGCCAACAAGGCCGGGGGCGTAGTGAAAAACTGTTTTTT

size: -
V: TRBV4-3
J: TRBJ2-5
D: -
CDR3: CASSQGARLAAQETQYF
DNA: TGCGCCAGCAGCCAAGGGGCAAGGTTAGCGGCCCAAGAGACCCAGTACTTC

size: few
V: TRBV20-1
J: TRBJ1-1
D: -
CDR3: CSARQGLTEAFF
DNA: TGCAGTGCTAGGCAGGGGTTAACTGAAGCTTTCTTT

size: many
V: TRBV10-3
J: TRBJ1-1
D: -
CDR3: CAISESKVTNTEAFF
DNA: TGTGCCATCAGTGAGTCGAAAGTGACGAACACTGAAGCTTTCTTT

size: -
V: TRBV7-2
J: TRBJ2-3
D: -
CDR3: CASSSPMVDTQYF
DNA: TGTGCCAGCAGCTCCCCAATGGTAGATACGCAGTATTTT

size: -
V: TRBV15
J: TRBJ2-3
D: -
CDR3: CATSRYAGDTDTQYF
DNA: TGTGCCACCAGCAGATATGCAGGGGACACAGATACGCAGTATTTT

size: few
V: TRBV5-1
J: TRBJ2-7
D: TRBD1
CDR3: CASSLDAGTGEQYF
DNA: TGCGCCAGCAGCTTGGACGCCGGGACAGGAGAGCAGTACTTC

size: -
V: TRBV7-9
J: TRBJ2-1
D: -
CDR3: CASSRGLDYPFF
DNA: TGTGCCAGCAGCAGGGGCCTCGATTACCCGTTCTTC

size: -
V: TRBV4-3
J: TRBJ1-3
D: TRBD1
CDR3: CASSRVKGARNTIYF
DNA: TGCGCCAGCAGCCGAGTAAAGGGGGCGCGAAACACCATATATTTT

size: many
V: TRBV19
J: TRBJ1-4
D: -
CDR3: CATRQTGPNEKLFF
DNA: TGTGCCACCCGGCAGACAGGCCCTAATGAAAAACTGTTTTTT

size: -
V: TRBV28
J: TRBJ1-5
D: -
CDR3: CASSFTPPPQHF
DNA: TGTGCCAGCAGTTTCACCCCTCCGCCCCAGCATTTT